This paragraph reports one TCR beta chain. Original processing notes: Quantification of nucleated cells was approximated via reference gene primer amplification. Profiling relied on immunoSEQ multiplex PCR, and the TCRdb table lists in-frame clones only, not all of them. The DNA was the basis for D and trimming; V, J and clone size are from that table. The sample includes 200,000 to 250,000 clones, about 86% of them seen just once. This specimen belongs to a study of blood T cell repertoires in COVID-19. About the research overall: Donors in the United States, Italy and Spain gave samples during acute or convalescent COVID-19. From T cells, B-cell-depleted T cells, or PBMCs came the material, which was cDNA or gDNA.

Germline loops: CDR1 SGHRS, CDR2 YFSETQ. This CDR3 spans 14 amino acids. The J segment lost 7 bases and the V segment lost 3 bases, leaving 9 bases of the junction unmatched. The chain joins TRBV5-1 to TRBJ2-7, with 8 bases matching TRBD1. The sample comprised peripheral blood. The source of this sequence is a woman younger than 45 who had recovered from COVID-19. As DNA, the CDR3 is TGCGCCAGCAGCTCGCAGGGACAGGATAGGGAGCAGTACTTC. Encoded protein: CASSSQGQDREQYF.